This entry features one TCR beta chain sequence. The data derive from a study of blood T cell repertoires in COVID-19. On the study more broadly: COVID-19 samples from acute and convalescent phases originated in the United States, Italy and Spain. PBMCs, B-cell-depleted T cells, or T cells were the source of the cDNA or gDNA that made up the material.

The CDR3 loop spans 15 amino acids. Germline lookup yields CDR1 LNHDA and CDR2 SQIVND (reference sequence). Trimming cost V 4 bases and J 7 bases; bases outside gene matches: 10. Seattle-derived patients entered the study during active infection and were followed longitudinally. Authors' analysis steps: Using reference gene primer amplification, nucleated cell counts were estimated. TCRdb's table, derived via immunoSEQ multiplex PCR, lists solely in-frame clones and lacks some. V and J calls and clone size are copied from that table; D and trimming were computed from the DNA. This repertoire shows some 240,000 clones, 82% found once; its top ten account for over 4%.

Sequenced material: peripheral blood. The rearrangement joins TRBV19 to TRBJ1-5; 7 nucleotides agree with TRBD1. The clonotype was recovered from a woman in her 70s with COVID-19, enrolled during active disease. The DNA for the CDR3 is TGTGCCAGTAGTAGCGGACAGGACGGGTGGCAGCCCCAGCATTTT. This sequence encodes CASSSGQDGWQPQHF.